Sequencing of this TCR beta chain was carried out in a study of CD8+ T cells in alopecia areata. Study-level background: Tofacitinib was taken orally by treated patients, and the dose was 5 to 10 mg twice daily.

RNA extraction was followed by reverse transcription into cDNA, which acted as the sequencing template. TCRdb's copy holds only in-frame clones and misses some; the assay was immunoSEQ multiplex PCR. The sample contains 150,000 or so clones, roughly 48% of which appear only once. This clone has only a few counts. PBMCs yielded sorted CD4+ and CD8+ T cells. From germline, CDR1 is SNHLY and CDR2 FYNNEI. The ends were cut back, 6 bases at V and 2 bases at J, with 10 bases in the middle. The CDR3 sequence is 13 residues long. The TCR was taken from a human donor with alopecia areata. The genes are TRBV2 and TRBJ1-1, with D uncertain. Material for sequencing was CD4+ T cells sorted from blood. Written as DNA, the CDR3 is TGTGCCAGCAGGGAATCCCCCAACACTGAAGCTTTCTTT. It is translated as CASRESPNTEAFF.